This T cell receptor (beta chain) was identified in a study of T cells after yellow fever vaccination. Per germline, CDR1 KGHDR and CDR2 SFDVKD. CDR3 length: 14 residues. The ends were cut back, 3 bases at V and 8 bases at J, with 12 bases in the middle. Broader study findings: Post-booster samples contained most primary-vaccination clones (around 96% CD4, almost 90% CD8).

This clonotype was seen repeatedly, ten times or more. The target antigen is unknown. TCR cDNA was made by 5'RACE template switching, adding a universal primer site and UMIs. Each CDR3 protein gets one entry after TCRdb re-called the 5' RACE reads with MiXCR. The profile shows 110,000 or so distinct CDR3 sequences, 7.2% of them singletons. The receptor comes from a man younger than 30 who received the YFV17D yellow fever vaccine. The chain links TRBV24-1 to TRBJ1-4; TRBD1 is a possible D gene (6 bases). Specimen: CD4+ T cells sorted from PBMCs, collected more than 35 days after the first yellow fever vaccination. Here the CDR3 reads CATSDPGAGEKLFF. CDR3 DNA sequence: TGTGCCACCAGTGATCCGGGGGCAGGGGAAAAACTGTTTTTT.